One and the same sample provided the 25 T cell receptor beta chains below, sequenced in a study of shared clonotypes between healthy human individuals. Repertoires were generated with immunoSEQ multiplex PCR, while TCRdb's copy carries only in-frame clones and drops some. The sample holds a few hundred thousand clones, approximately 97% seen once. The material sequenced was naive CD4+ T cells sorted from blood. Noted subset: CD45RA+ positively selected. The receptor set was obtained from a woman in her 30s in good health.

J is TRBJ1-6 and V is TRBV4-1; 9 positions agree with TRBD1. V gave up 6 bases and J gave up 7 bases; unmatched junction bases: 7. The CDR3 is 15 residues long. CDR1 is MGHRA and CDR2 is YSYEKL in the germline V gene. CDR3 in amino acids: CASRQQGARNSPLHF. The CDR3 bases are TGCGCCAGCAGGCAACAGGGGGCTCGGAATTCACCCCTCCACTTT.

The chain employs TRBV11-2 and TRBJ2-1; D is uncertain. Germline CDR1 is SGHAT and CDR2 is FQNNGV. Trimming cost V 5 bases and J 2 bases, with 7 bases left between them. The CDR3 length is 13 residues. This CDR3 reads CASSRPAYNEQFF. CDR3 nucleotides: TGTGCCAGCAGCCGCCCAGCCTACAATGAGCAGTTCTTC.

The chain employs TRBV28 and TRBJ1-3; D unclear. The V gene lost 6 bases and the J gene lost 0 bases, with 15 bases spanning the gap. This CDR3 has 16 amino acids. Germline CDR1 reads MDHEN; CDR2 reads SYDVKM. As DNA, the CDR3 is TGTGCCAGCAGCTCGAACGGGGAGGGCTCTGGAAACACCATATATTTT. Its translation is CASSSNGEGSGNTIYF.

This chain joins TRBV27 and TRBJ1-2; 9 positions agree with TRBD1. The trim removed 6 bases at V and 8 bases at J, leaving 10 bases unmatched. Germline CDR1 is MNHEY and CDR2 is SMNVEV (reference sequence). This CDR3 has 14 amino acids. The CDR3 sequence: CASRGQGPLEGYTF. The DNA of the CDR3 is TGTGCCAGCAGAGGACAGGGGCCCTTGGAGGGCTACACCTTC.

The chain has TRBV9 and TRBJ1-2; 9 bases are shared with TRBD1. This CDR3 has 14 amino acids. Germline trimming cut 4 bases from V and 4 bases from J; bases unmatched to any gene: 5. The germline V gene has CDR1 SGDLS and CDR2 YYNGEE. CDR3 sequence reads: CASSPGQGSYGYTF. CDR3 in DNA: TGTGCCAGCAGCCCGGGACAGGGCTCCTATGGCTACACCTTC.

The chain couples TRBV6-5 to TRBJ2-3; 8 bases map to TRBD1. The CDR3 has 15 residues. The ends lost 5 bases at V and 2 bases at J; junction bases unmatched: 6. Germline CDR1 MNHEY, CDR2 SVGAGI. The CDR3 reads CASSRQTGVTDTQYF. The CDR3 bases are TGTGCCAGCAGTCGACAGACAGGGGTCACAGATACGCAGTATTTT.

CDR3 sequence (DNA): TGTGCCAGCAGCCCTCCTGACGAGCAGTACTTC. As protein: CASSPPDEQYF. This chain uses TRBV7-9 with TRBJ2-7; D not certain. The CDR3 is made up of 11 amino acids. V was shortened by 5 bases and J by 5 bases, with 7 bases between the two germline ends. CDR1 is SEHNR, CDR2 FQNEAQ, per germline (reference sequence).

Here the CDR3 DNA reads TGTGCCAGCAGGATTACTAGCGGGGTAAACACCGGGGAGCTGTTTTTT. It translates to CASRITSGVNTGELFF. This sequence joins TRBV2 and TRBJ2-2; 10 nucleotides line up with TRBD2. The CDR3 covers 16 residues. CDR1 and CDR2 (germline): SNHLY, FYNNEI. J was trimmed by 2 bases and V by 6 bases; bases with no gene match: 6. The full variable domain, with the rest looked up from reference TRBV2 and TRBJ2-2, is EPEVTQTPSHQVTQMGQEVILRCVPISNHLYFYWYRQILGQKVEFLVSFYNNEISEKSEIFDDQFSVERPDGSNFTLKIRSTKLEDSAMYFCASRITSGVNTGELFFGEGSRLTVL.

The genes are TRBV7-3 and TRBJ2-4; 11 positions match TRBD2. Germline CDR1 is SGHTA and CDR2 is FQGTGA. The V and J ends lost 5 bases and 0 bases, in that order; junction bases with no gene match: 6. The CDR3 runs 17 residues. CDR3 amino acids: CASSVTSGILAKNIQYF. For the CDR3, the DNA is TGTGCCAGCAGCGTGACTAGCGGGATCCTAGCCAAAAACATTCAGTACTTC.

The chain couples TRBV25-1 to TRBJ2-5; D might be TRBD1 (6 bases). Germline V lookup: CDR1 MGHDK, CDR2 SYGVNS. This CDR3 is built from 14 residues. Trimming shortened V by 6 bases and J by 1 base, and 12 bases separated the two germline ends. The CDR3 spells CASSDRTVQETQYF. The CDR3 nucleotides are TGTGCCAGCAGCGATAGGACAGTCCAAGAGACCCAGTACTTC. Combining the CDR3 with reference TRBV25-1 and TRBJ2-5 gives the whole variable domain EADIYQTPRYLVIGTGKKITLECSQTMGHDKMYWYQQDPGMELHLIHYSYGVNSTEKGDLSSESTVSRIRTEHFPLTLESARPSHTSQYLCASSDRTVQETQYFGPGTRLLVL.

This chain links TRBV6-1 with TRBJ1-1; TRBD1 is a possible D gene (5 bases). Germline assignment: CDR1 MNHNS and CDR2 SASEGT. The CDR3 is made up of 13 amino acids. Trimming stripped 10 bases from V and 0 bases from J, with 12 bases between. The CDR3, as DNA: TGTGCCAACAGGAGATCCATGAACACTGAAGCTTTCTTT. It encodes CANRRSMNTEAFF.

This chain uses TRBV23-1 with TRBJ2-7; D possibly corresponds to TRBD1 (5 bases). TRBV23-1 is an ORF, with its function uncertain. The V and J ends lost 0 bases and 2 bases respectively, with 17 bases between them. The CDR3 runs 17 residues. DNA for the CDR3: TGCGCCAGCAGTCAATCGACTGTCTGCAGGGTCCCCTACGAGCAGTACTTC. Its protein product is CASSQSTVCRVPYEQYF.

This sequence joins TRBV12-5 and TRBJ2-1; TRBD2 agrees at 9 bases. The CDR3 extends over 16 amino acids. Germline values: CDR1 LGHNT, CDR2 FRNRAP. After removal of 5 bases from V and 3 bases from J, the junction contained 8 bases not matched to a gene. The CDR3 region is CASGKRLAAGYNEQFF. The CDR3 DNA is TGTGCTAGTGGTAAGAGACTAGCGGCAGGCTACAATGAGCAGTTCTTC.

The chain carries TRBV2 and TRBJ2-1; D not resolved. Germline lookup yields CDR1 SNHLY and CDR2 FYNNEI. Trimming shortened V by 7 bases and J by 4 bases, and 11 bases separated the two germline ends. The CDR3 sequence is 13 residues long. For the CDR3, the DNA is TGTGCCAGCACCCAAATCCAGTACAATGAGCAGTTCTTC. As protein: CASTQIQYNEQFF. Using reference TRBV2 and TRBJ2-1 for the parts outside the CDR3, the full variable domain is EPEVTQTPSHQVTQMGQEVILRCVPISNHLYFYWYRQILGQKVEFLVSFYNNEISEKSEIFDDQFSVERPDGSNFTLKIRSTKLEDSAMYFCASTQIQYNEQFFGPGTRLTVL.

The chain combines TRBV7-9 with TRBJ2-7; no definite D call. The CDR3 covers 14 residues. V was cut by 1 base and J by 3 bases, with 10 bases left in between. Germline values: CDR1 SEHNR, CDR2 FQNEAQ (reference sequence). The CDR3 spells CASSLVPHNYEQYF. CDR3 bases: TGTGCCAGCAGCTTAGTGCCCCACAACTACGAGCAGTACTTC.

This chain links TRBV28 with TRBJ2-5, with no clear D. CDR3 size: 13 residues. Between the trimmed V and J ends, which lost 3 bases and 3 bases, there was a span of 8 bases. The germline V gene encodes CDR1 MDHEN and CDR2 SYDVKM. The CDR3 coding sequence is TGTGCCAGCAGTTTTGGAGAAGAAGAGACCCAGTACTTC. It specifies CASSFGEEETQYF.

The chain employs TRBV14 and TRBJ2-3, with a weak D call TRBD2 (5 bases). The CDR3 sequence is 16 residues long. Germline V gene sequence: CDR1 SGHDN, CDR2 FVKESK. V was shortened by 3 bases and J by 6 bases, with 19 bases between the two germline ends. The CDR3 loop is CASSQGSLARGDTQYF. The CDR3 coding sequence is TGTGCCAGCAGCCAGGGCAGTTTAGCCCGAGGGGATACGCAGTATTTT.

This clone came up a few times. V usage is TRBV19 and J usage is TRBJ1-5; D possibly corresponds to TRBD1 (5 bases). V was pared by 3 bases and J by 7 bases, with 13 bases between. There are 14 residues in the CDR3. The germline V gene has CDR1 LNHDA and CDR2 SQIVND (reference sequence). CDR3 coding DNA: TGTGCCAGTAGTATCATGCAGGGTTTCCAGCCCCAGCATTTT. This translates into CASSIMQGFQPQHF.

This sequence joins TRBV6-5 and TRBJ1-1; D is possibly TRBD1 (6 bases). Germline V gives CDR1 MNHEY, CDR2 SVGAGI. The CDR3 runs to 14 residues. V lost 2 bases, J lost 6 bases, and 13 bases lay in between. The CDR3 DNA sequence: TGTGCCAGCAGTTACGAAGCCAGGGGTTCTGAAGCTTTCTTT. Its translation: CASSYEARGSEAFF.

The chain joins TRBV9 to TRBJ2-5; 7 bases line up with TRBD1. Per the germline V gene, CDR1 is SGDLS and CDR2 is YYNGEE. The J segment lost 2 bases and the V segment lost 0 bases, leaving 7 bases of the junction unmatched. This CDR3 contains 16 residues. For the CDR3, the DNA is TGTGCCAGCAGCGTAGCTGAGGGGGCTTTGCAAGAGACCCAGTACTTC. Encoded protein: CASSVAEGALQETQYF.

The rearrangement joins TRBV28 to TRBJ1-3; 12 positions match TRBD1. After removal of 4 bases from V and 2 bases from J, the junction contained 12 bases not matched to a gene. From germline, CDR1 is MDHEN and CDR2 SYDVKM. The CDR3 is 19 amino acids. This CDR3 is CASSSLVRDRGRTGNTIYF. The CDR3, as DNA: TGTGCCAGCAGTTCCCTCGTTAGGGACAGGGGGCGAACTGGAAACACCATATATTTT.

In DNA form, the CDR3 reads TGTGCCAGCAGTCACCGGACAGGGGGCAGCTACAATGAGCAGTTCTTC. Residues: CASSHRTGGSYNEQFF. The V call is TRBV27, the J call TRBJ2-1, with 11 nucleotides matching TRBD1. Germline V lookup: CDR1 MNHEY, CDR2 SMNVEV (reference sequence). The trim removed 5 bases at V and 3 bases at J, leaving 6 bases unmatched. The CDR3 has 16 amino acids.

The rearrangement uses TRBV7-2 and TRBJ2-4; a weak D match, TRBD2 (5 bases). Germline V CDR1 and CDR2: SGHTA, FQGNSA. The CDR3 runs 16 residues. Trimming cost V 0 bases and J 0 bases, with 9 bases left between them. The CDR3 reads CASSLAGGLAKNIQYF. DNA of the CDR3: TGTGCCAGCAGCTTAGCGGGCGGGCTAGCCAAAAACATTCAGTACTTC.

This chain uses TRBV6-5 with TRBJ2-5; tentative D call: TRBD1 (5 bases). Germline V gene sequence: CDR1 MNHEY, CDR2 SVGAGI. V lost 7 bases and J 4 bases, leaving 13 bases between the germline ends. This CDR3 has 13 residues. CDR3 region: CASTPAQGETQYF. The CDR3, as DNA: TGTGCCAGCACCCCTGCGCAGGGAGAGACCCAGTACTTC.

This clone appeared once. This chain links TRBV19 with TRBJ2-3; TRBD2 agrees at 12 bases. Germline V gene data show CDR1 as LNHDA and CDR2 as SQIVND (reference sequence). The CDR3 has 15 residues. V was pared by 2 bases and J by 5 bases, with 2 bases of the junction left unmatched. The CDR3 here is CASSILLAGGDTQYF. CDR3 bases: TGTGCCAGTAGTATACTACTAGCGGGAGGAGATACGCAGTATTTT.